This passage covers 10 T cell receptor beta chains from one sample sequenced in a study of T cell responses to AZD1222 COVID-19 vaccine. TCRdb's table, derived via immunoSEQ multiplex PCR, lists solely in-frame clones and lacks some. The sample gives 130,000 or so clones, less than 95% of which show up once; 6.9% is in the top ten. The sample was peripheral blood, taken on day 0 of AZD1222 vaccination. These receptors came from an adult in good health.

The V gene is TRBV24-1, the J gene TRBJ2-5; 12 nucleotides agree with TRBD2. V gave up 4 bases and J gave up 1 base; unmatched junction bases: 0. Germline V gene sequence: CDR1 KGHDR, CDR2 SFDVKD. The CDR3 covers 15 residues. The CDR3 DNA sequence: TGTGCCACCAGTGAACTAGCGGGGGGCCAAGAGACCCAGTACTTC. Translating it yields CATSELAGGQETQYF.

The V gene is TRBV10-2, the J gene TRBJ2-3; the D is unclear. CDR3 length: 13 amino acids. CDR1 is WSHSY, CDR2 SAAADI, per germline. V gave up 7 bases and J gave up 2 bases, with 10 bases separating them. In DNA, the CDR3 is TGCGCCAGCATTATCACCTCCACAGATACGCAGTATTTT. Translating it yields CASIITSTDTQYF.

The chain is built from TRBV2 and TRBJ1-5, with D tentatively TRBD1 (5 bases). CDR1 SNHLY and CDR2 FYNNEI come from the germline V gene. The ends were cut back, 2 bases at V and 1 base at J, with 12 bases in the middle. The CDR3 consists of 16 residues. CDR3 sequence (DNA): TGTGCCAGCAGTGAACGGGCAGGGCGAAGCAATCAGCCCCAGCATTTT. This encodes CASSERAGRSNQPQHF.

This clone was seen just once. The chain carries TRBV4-3 and TRBJ2-3; D is unclear. V was cut by 3 bases and J by 6 bases, with 7 bases left in between. Germline-derived CDR1 and CDR2 are LGHNA and YSLEER. The CDR3 loop spans 12 amino acids. In DNA, the CDR3 is TGCGCCAGCAGCCAGTCTGGGGATACGCAGTATTTT. Its translation: CASSQSGDTQYF.

V gene TRBV11-2 combines with J gene TRBJ2-7, with D unresolved. Germline lookup yields CDR1 SGHAT and CDR2 FQNNGV. The CDR3 covers 14 residues. V gave up 3 bases and J gave up 1 base, with 10 bases separating them. CDR3 in DNA: TGTGCCAGCAGCTTGATGCTTTCATCCTACGAGCAGTACTTC. Translating gives CASSLMLSSYEQYF.

This clone was recorded once. The chain combines TRBV2 with TRBJ1-6; D remains unclear. Germline assignment: CDR1 SNHLY and CDR2 FYNNEI. The CDR3 covers 13 residues. Trimming pared 2 bases from V and 7 bases from J, leaving 6 bases between. CDR3 protein: CASSEPYNSPLHF. The CDR3, as DNA: TGTGCCAGCAGTGAACCATACAATTCACCCCTCCACTTT.

The chain carries TRBV10-3 and TRBJ2-3; perhaps TRBD2 as D (6 bases). Germline CDR1 is ENHRY and CDR2 is SYGVKD. CDR3 length equals 13 residues. V lost 7 bases, J lost 6 bases, and 14 bases lay in between. CDR3 coding DNA: TGTGCCATCACCGGGACTGCCGCGGATACGCAGTATTTT. Protein sequence: CAITGTAADTQYF.

The CDR3 spells CASSVQESSYEQYF. DNA for the CDR3: TGTGCCAGCAGTGTCCAGGAGAGCTCCTACGAGCAGTACTTC. The chain joins TRBV7-9 to TRBJ2-7; no reliable D call. The CDR3 has 14 residues. With 6 bases removed from V and 0 bases from J, the gap between germline ends came to 12 bases. The germline gives CDR1 SEHNR, CDR2 FQNEAQ (reference sequence).

For the CDR3, the DNA is TGCAGTGCTAGAGAAGGGGTGGGGGCTTTCTTT. Encoded protein: CSAREGVGAFF. The chain employs TRBV20-1 and TRBJ1-1, with a possible D match to TRBD1 (5 bases). CDR1 is DFQATT, CDR2 SNEGSKA, per germline (reference sequence). The CDR3 has 11 residues. The V end lost 0 bases, the J end lost 11 bases, and 10 bases lay between the germline ends.

This sequence joins TRBV28 and TRBJ1-4, with D uncertain. This CDR3 contains 16 residues. The germline CDR1 and CDR2 sequences are MDHEN and SYDVKM. Between the trimmed V and J ends, which lost 5 bases and 8 bases, there was a span of 21 bases. CDR3 residues: CASSPQTGIPGEKLFF. CDR3 nucleotide sequence: TGTGCCAGCAGTCCCCAGACCGGGATCCCGGGGGAAAAACTGTTTTTT.